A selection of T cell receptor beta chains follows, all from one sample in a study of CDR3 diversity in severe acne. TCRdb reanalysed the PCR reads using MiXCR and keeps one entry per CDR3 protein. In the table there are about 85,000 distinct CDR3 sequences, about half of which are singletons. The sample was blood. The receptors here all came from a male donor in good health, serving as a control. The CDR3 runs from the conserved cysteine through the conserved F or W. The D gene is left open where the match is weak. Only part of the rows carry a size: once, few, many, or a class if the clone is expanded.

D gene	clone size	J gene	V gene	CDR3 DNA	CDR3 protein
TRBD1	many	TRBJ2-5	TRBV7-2	TGTGCCAGCAGCTTAGACGGCAGGGGGTGGGAGACCCAGTACTTC	CASSLDGRGWETQYF
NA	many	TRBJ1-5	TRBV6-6	TGTGCCAGCAGTTTTTGGACAGAACGGCATCAGCCCCAGCATTTT	CASSFWTERHQPQHF
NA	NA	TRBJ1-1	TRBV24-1	TGTGCCACCAGTGATGGGGGGGCACCCGGCACTGAAGCTTTCTTT	CATSDGGAPGTEAFF
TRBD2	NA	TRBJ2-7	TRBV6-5	TGTGCCAGCAGTCAGACTAGCGGGAGTTTCAACGAGCAGTACTTC	CASSQTSGSFNEQYF
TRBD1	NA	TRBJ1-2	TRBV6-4	TGTGCCAGCAGGGCCGGGACAGGGGACTATGGTGGCTACACCTTC	CASRAGTGDYGGYTF
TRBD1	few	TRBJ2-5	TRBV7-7	TGTGCTAGCAGCTGGACAGGCGGAGAGACCCAGTACTTC	CASSWTGGETQYF
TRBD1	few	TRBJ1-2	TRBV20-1	TGCAGTGCCAGGGACAGGGACTATGGCTACACCTTC	CSARDRDYGYTF
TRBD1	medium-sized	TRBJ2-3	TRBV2	TGTGCCAGCAGTGCAGGGGGAGATACGCAGTATTTT	CASSAGGDTQYF
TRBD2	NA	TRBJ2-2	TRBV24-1	TGTGCCACCAGTGATAAATGGCAGACTAGCGGGAACACCGGGGAGCTGTTTTTT	CATSDKWQTSGNTGELFF
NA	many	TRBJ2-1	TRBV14	TGTGCCAGCAGCGAGCAAGGAGTGGAGCAGTTCTTC	CASSEQGVEQFF
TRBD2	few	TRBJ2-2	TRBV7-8	TGTGCCAGCAGCTTAGAGTGGGGACTAGCGGGAGGTGACACCGGGGAGCTGTTTTTT	CASSLEWGLAGGDTGELFF
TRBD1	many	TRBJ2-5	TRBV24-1	TGTGCCACCAGTGAACAAGGGGGCATTGAGACCCAGTACTTC	CATSEQGGIETQYF
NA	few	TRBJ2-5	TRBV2	TGTGCCAGCGCGGTGGGGGAGACCCAGTACTTC	CASAVGETQYF
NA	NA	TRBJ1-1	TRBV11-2	TGTGCCAGCAGCTTGGGTATTACTGAAGCTTTCTTT	CASSLGITEAFF
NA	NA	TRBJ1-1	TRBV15	TGTGCCACCAGGTCTCTGAACACTGAAGCTTTCTTT	CATRSLNTEAFF
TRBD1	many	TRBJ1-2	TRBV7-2	TGTGCCAGCAGCCCGGGACAGGGGGCGCGCGGCTACACCTTC	CASSPGQGARGYTF
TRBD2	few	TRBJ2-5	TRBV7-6	TGTGCCAGCAGCCCAGGCGGGGGCCAAGAGACCCAGTACTTC	CASSPGGGQETQYF
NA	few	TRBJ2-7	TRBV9	TGTGCCAGCAGCAAGGGGGGGGCCTCCTACGAGCAGTACTTC	CASSKGGASYEQYF
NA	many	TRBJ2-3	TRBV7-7	TGTGCCAGCAGTTCCCAGACCTCAGATACGCAGTATTTT	CASSSQTSDTQYF
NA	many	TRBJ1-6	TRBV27	TGTGCCAGCAGCCGCCCAGGGGATTATAATTCACCCCTCCACTTT	CASSRPGDYNSPLHF
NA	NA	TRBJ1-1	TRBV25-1	TGTGCCAGCGTTATACAGCGGCGTGACACTGAAGCTTTCTTT	CASVIQRRDTEAFF
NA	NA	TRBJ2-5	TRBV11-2	TGTGCCAGTAAAGTCCGTAATCAAGAGACCCAGTACTTC	CASKVRNQETQYF
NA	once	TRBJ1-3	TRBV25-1	TGTGCCAGTAGTAAAGGCAATCCTGGAAACACCATATATTTT	CASSKGNPGNTIYF
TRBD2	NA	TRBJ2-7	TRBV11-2	TGTGCCAGCAGCCCGGGGGGGGCGGCCTACGAGCAGTACTTC	CASSPGGAAYEQYF
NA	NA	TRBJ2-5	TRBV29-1	TGCAGCGTTGAAGATAGTGGGGGGCGAGAGACCCAGTACTTC	CSVEDSGGRETQYF
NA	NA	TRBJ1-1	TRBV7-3	TGTGCCAGCAGCTTAGATCCAGGGATGAACACTGAAGCTTTCTTT	CASSLDPGMNTEAFF
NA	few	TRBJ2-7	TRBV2	TGTGCCAGCACCACAGGATCAGCTAGATCCTACGAGCAGTACTTC	CASTTGSARSYEQYF
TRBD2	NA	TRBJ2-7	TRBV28	TGTGCCAGCAGAGCCGGGGGGGCCCACGAGCAGTACTTC	CASRAGGAHEQYF
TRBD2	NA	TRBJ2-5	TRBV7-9	TGTGCCAGCAGCTTAATGGCGGGAGGTTGGGAGACCCAGTACTTC	CASSLMAGGWETQYF
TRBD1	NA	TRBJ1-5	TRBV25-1	TGTGCCAGCAGCCCGACAGGGACATGGCCCCAGCATTTT	CASSPTGTWPQHF
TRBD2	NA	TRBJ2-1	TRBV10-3	TGTGCCATCAGTGGGGCTAGCGGGAGGGCCCGGGATACGCAGTTCTTC	CAISGASGRARDTQFF
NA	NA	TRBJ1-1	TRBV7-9	TGTGCCAGCAGCCGGACCCAAATGAACACTGAAGCTTTCTTT	CASSRTQMNTEAFF
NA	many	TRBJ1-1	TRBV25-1	TGTGCCAGCAGTGCGTTCGGGGGGGGTTTGACTGAAGCTTTCTTT	CASSAFGGGLTEAFF
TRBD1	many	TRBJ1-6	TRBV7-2	TGTGCCAGCAGCAAAGGACAGGCGGTTGTGATACCCCTCCACTTT	CASSKGQAVVIPLHF
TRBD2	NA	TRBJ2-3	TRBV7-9	TGTGCCAGCAGCTTAATTCTAGCGGGAGGGATCACAGATACGCAGTATTTT	CASSLILAGGITDTQYF
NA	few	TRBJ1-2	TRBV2	TGTGCCAGCAGTCCAGGGGAGCATGGCTACACCTTC	CASSPGEHGYTF
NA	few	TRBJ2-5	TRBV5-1	TGCGCCAGCAGCTTAGTAATGGGAGCAGGGGAGACCCAGTACTTC	CASSLVMGAGETQYF
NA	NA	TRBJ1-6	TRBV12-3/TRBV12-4	TGTGCCAGCACCACGGGAAATTGGAATTCACCCCTCCACTTT	CASTTGNWNSPLHF
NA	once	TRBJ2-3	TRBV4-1	TGCGCCAGCAGCCAAGAAGACCGCCCGGGCACAGATACGCAGTATTTT	CASSQEDRPGTDTQYF
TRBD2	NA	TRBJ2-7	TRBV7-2	TGTGCCAGCAGCCCTTGGACTAGCGGGGCCTACGAGCAGTACTTC	CASSPWTSGAYEQYF
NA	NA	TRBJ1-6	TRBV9	TGTGCCAGCAGCGTAGACGGCCGCCTGGGGTCACCCCTCCACTTT	CASSVDGRLGSPLHF
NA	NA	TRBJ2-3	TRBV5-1	TGCGCCAGCAGCTTGGCCGGCAGGGAGGTGGCAGATACGCAGTATTTT	CASSLAGREVADTQYF
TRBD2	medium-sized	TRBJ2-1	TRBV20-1	TGCAGTGCGGTCCGGACTAGCGGGGCCTTCAGCTCCTACAATGAGCAGTTCTTC	CSAVRTSGAFSSYNEQFF
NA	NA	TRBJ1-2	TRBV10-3	TGTGCCACCACCCCCGGGACCTATGGCTACACCTTC	CATTPGTYGYTF
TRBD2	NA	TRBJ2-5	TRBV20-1	TGCAGTGCCGGGACTAGCGGGGAGACCCAGTACTTC	CSAGTSGETQYF
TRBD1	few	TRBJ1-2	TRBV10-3	TGTGCCATCAGTGGGGAGGGGGCTTATGGCTACACCTTC	CAISGEGAYGYTF
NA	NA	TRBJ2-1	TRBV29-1	TGCAGCGTTGAAGCCCATTGGATCCAGTTCTTC	CSVEAHWIQFF
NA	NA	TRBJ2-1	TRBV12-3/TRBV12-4	TGTGCCAGCACCAATGACCAGTTCTTC	CASTNDQFF
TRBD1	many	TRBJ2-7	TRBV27	TGTGCCAGCAGTTTATTCGGGACAGGCTCCTACGAGCAGTACTTC	CASSLFGTGSYEQYF
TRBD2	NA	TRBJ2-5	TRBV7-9	TGTGCCAGCAGCTCAATACCGGGACTAGCGGAGACCCAGTACTTC	CASSSIPGLAETQYF
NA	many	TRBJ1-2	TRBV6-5	TGTGCCAGCAGTTCCACCCTCCGTGGCTATGGCTACACCTTC	CASSSTLRGYGYTF
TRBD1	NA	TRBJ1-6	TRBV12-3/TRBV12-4	TGTGCCAGCAGCCCCGCCCCCGGGACAGGGAATTCACCCCTCCACTTT	CASSPAPGTGNSPLHF
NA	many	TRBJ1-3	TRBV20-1	TGCAGTGTCCTCGGGATACTCTCTGGAAACACCATATATTTT	CSVLGILSGNTIYF